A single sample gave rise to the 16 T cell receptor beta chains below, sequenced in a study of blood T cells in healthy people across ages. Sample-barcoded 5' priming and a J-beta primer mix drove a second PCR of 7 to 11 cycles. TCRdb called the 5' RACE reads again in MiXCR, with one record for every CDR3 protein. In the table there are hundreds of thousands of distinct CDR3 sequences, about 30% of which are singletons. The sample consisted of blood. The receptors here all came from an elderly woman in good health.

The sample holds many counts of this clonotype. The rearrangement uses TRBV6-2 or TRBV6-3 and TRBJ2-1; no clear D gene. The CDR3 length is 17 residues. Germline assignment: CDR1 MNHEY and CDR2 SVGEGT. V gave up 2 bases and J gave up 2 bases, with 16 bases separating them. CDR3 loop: CASSYSQTPHTYNEQFF. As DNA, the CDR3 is TGTGCCAGCAGTTACAGTCAAACCCCTCATACCTACAATGAGCAGTTCTTC.

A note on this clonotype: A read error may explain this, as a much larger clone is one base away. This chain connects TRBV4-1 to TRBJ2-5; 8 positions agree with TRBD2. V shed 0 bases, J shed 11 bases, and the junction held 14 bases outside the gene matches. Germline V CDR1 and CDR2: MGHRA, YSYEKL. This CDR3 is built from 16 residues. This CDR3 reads CASSQETGGVYNEQYF. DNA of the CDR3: TGCGCCAGCAGCCAAGAAACCGGGGGGGTCTACAATGAGCAGTACTTC.

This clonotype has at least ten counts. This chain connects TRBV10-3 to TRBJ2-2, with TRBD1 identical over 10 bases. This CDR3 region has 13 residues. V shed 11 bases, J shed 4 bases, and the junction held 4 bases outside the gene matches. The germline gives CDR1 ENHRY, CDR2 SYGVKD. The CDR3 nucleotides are TGTGCCGCCGGGACAGGGGTCACCGGGGAGCTGTTTTTT. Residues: CAAGTGVTGELFF.

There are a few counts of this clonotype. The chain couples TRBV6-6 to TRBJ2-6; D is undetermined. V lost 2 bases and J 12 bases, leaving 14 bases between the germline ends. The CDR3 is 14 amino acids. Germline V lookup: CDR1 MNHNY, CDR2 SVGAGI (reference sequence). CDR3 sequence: CASSYRLSWGVLTF. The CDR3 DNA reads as TGTGCCAGCAGTTACCGACTCTCGTGGGGCGTCCTGACTTTC.

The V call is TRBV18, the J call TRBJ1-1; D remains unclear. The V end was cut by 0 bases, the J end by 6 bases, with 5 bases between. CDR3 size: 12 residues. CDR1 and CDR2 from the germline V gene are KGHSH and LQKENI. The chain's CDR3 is CASSPPIAEAFF. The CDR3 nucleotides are TGTGCCAGCTCACCACCGATTGCTGAAGCTTTCTTT.

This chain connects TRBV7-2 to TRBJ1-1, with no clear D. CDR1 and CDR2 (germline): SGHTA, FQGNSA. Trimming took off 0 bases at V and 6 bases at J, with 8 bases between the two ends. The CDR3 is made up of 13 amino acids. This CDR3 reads CASSLARQAEAFF. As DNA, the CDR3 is TGTGCCAGCAGCTTAGCAAGGCAGGCTGAAGCTTTCTTT.

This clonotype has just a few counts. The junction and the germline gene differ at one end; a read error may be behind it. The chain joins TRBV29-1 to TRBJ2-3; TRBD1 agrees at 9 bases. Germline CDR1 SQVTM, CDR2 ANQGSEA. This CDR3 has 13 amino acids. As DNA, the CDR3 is TGTAGCGTACCGGGACAGGGCACGGGTACGCAGTATTTT. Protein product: CSVPGQGTGTQYF.

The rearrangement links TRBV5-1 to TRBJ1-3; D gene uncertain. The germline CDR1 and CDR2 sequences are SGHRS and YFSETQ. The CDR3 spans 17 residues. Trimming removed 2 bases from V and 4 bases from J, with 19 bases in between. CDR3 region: CASSFFEVGRSGNTIYF. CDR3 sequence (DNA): TGCGCCAGCAGCTTCTTCGAAGTTGGGAGGAGCGGAAACACCATATATTTT. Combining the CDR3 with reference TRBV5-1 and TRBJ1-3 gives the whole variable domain KAGVTQTPRYLIKTRGQQVTLSCSPISGHRSVSWYQQTPGQGLQFLFEYFSETQRNKGNFPGRFSGRQFSNSRSEMNVSTLELGDSALYLCASSFFEVGRSGNTIYFGEGSWLTVV.

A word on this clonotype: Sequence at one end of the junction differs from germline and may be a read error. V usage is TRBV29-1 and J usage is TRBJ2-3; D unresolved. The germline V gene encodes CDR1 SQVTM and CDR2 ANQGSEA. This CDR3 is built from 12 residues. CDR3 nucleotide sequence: TGCAGCGTTGAAGATCCGGCAGACACGCAGTATTTT. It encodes CSVEDPADTQYF.

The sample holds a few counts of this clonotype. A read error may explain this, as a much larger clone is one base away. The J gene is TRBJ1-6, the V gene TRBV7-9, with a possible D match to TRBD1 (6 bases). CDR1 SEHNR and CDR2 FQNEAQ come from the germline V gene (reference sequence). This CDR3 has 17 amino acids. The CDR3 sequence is CASSLKGGQTYNSPPHF. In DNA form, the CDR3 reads TGTGCCAGCAGCCTTAAGGGTGGACAGACGTATAATTCACCCCCCCACTTT.

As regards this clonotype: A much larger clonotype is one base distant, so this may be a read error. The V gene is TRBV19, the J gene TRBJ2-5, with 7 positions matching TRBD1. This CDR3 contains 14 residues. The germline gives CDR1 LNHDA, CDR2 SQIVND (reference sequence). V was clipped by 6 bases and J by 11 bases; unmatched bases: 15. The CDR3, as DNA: TGTGCCAGTAGCCCTAGACAGGGTACGAATGAGCAGTACTTC. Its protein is CASSPRQGTNEQYF.

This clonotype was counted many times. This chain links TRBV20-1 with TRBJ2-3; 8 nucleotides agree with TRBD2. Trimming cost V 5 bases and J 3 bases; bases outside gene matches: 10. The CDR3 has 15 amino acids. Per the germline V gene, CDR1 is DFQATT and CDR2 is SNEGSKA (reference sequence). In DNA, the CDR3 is TGCAGTGCTGGGTCCGGGAGCGGGGGTACAGATACGCAGTATTTT. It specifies CSAGSGSGGTDTQYF.

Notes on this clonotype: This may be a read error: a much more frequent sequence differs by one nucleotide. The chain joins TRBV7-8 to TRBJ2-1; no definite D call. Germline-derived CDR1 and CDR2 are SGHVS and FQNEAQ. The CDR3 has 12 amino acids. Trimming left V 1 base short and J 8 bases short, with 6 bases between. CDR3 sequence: CASSLGIDEQFF. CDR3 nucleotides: TGTGCCAGCAGCTTAGGGATTGATGAGCAGTTCTTC.

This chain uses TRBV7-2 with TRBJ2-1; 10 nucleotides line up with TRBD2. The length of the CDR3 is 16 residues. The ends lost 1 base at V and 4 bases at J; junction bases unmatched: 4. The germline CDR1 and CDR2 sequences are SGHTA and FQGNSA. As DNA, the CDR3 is TGTGCCAGCAGCTTAGGTAGTAGCGGGAGGTACAATGAGCAGTTCTTC. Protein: CASSLGSSGRYNEQFF.

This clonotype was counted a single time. Here the CDR3 reads CASSEGCTYSSYNEQYF. The CDR3 DNA sequence: TGTGCCAGCAGTGAAGGGTGCACTTACTCCTCCTACAATGAGCAGTACTTC. The rearrangement joins TRBV6-1 to TRBJ2-5; D call uncertain. Germline lookup yields CDR1 MNHNS and CDR2 SASEGT. The CDR3 contains 17 residues. V lost 1 base, J lost 11 bases, and 26 bases lay in between.

The CDR3 coding sequence is TGCGCCAGCAGCCCCAATCTTGGCGGGGGGGCCGCCGGCACAGATACGCAGTATTTT. This sequence encodes CASSPNLGGGAAGTDTQYF. J is TRBJ2-3 and V is TRBV5-1; the match to TRBD2 covers 9 bases. The CDR3 is 19 amino acids. V was clipped by 4 bases and J by 1 base; unmatched bases: 16. Germline V gene data show CDR1 as SGHRS and CDR2 as YFSETQ.